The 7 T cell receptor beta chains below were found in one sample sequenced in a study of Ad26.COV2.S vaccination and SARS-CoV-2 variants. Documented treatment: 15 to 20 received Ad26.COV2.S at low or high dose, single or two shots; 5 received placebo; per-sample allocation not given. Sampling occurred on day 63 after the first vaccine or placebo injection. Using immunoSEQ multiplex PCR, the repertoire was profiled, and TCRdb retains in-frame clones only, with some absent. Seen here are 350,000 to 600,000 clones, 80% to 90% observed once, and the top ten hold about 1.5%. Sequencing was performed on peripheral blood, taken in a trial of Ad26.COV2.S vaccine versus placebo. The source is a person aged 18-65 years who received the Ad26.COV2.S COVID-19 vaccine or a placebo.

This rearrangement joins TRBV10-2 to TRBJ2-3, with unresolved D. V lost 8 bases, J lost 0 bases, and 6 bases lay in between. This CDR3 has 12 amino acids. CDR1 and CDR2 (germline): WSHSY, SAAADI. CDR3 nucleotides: TGCGCCAGCCTCGGTAGCACAGATACGCAGTATTTT. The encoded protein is CASLGSTDTQYF.

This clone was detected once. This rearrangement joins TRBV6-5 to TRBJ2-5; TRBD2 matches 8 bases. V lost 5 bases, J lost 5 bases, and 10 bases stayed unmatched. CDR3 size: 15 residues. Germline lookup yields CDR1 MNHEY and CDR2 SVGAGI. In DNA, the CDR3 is TGTGCCAGCAGTACAACAGCGGGAGTAGAGGAGACCCAGTACTTC. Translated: CASSTTAGVEETQYF.

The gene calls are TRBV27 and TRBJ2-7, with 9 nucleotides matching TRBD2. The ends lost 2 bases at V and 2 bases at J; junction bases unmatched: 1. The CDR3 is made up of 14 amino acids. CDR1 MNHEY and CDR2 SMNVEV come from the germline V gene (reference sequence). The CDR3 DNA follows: TGTGCCAGCAGTTTAGCGGGAGGGCCCTACGAGCAGTACTTC. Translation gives CASSLAGGPYEQYF.

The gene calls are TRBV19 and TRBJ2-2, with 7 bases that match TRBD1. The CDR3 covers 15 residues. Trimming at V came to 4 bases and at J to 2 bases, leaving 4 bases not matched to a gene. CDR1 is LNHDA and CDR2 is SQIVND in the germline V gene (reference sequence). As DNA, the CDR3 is TGTGCCAGTAGTACCCGGACAGGTAACACCGGGGAGCTGTTTTTT. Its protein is CASSTRTGNTGELFF.

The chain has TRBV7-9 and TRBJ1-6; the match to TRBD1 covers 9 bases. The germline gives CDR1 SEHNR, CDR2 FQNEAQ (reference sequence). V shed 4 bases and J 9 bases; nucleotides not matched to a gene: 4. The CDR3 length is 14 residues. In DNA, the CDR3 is TGTGCCAGCAGCTCCACAGGGGGCGGTTCACCCCTCCACTTT. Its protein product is CASSSTGGGSPLHF.

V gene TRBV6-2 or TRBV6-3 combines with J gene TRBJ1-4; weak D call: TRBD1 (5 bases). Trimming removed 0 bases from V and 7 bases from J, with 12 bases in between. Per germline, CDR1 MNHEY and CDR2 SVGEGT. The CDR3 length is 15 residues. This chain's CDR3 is CASSYSAGDGEKLFF. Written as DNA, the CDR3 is TGTGCCAGCAGTTACTCGGCGGGGGACGGTGAAAAACTGTTTTTT.

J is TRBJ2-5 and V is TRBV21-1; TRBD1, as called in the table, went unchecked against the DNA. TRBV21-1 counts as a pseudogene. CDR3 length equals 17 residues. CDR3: CARPTGIPPHHWETQYF. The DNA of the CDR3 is TGTGCCAGACCGACAGGGATACCCCCCCACCACTGGGAGACCCAGTACTTC.